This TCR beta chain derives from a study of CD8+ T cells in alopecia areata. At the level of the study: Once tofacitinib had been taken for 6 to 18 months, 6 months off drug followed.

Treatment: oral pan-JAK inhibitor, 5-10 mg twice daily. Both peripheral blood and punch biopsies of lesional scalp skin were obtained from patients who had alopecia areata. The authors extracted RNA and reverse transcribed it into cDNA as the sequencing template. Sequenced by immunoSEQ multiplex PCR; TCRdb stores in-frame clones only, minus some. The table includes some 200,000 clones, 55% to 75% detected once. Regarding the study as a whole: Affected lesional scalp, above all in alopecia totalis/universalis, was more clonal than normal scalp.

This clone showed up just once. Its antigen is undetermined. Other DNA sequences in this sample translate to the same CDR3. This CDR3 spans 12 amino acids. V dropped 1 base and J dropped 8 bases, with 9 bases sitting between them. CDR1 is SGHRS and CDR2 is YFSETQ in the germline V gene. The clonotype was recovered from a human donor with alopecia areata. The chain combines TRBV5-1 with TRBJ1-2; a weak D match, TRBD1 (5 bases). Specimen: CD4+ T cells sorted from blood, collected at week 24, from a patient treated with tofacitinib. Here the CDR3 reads CASSLTGEGYTF. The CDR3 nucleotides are TGCGCCAGCAGCTTGACAGGCGAAGGCTACACCTTC.